A selection of T cell receptor beta chains follows, all from one sample in a study of blood T cell repertoires in COVID-19. The assay was immunoSEQ multiplex PCR, and TCRdb's table has in-frame clones only and misses some. Altogether fewer than 250,000 clones are present, roughly 86% being singletons, with the ten largest covering around 1.9%. The sample comprised PBMCs or T cells enriched from blood (not recorded which). These TCRs come from a woman aged 45-60 years who had recovered from COVID-19. The CDR3 runs from the conserved cysteine through the conserved F or W. Each record gives: CDR3 protein, CDR3 DNA, clone size, V gene, J gene, D gene. A D gene is named only where the DNA matches it firmly. Clone size appears in some rows only: once, few, many, or a class for an expanded clone.

CAWSLDRGRAFF,TGTGCCTGGAGTCTGGACAGGGGGCGGGCTTTCTTT,once,TRBV30,TRBJ1-1,TRBD1
CATSARSGSAYNEQFF,TGTGCCACCAGTGCCAGAAGCGGGAGCGCCTACAATGAGCAGTTCTTC,few,TRBV24-1,TRBJ2-1,TRBD2
CASSLASAQETQYF,TGTGCCAGCAGCTTAGCTAGCGCTCAAGAGACCCAGTACTTC,-,TRBV7-2,TRBJ2-5,-
CASRLRAGGNSPLHF,TGCGCCAGCAGGCTGAGGGCAGGGGGTAATTCACCCCTCCACTTT,-,TRBV4-1,TRBJ1-6,TRBD1
CASSQLRDGLTDTQYF,TGTGCCAGCAGCCAATTGAGGGATGGGTTGACAGATACGCAGTATTTT,-,TRBV14,TRBJ2-3,-
CASSQVFSVELTGYTF,TGCGCCAGCAGCCAAGTTTTTTCAGTCGAATTAACTGGCTACACCTTC,-,TRBV4-3,TRBJ1-2,-
CASSHEITSTADTQYF,TGCGCCAGCAGCCACGAAATCACTAGTACCGCAGATACGCAGTATTTT,-,TRBV4-3,TRBJ2-3,-
CASSPGTSGQYF,TGTGCCAGTAGTCCCGGGACTAGTGGTCAGTATTTT,-,TRBV19,TRBJ2-3,TRBD2
CASSPSLQIYNEQFF,TGTGCCAGCAGCCCCAGCCTACAGATCTACAATGAGCAGTTCTTC,-,TRBV7-2,TRBJ2-1,-
CASSEGGRGNFYGYTF,TGTGCCAGCAGTGAAGGTGGCCGAGGGAATTTTTATGGCTACACCTTC,-,TRBV2,TRBJ1-2,-
CASSQDHAVAGETQYF,TGCGCCAGCAGCCAAGATCATGCAGTAGCGGGAGAGACCCAGTACTTC,-,TRBV4-1,TRBJ2-5,TRBD2
CASSRRGLVETEAFF,TGTGCCAGCTCACGTAGGGGGCTAGTTGAGACTGAAGCTTTCTTT,-,TRBV18,TRBJ1-1,TRBD1